This T cell receptor beta chain was recorded in a study of vaccination and CD4 T cells after COVID-19. Treatment given: approximately nine-day PBMC culture with coronavirus spike peptide pools or control peptides (ViraFEST assay). Researchers used the Oncomine TCR Beta short-read assay to sequence DNA from cultured CD4+ T cells. TCRdb reanalysed the PCR reads using MiXCR and keeps one entry per CDR3 protein. The profile shows about 20,000 distinct CDR3 sequences, about 66% of them singletons. V lost 5 bases to trimming and J lost 7 bases; unmatched junction nucleotides: 8. The germline gives CDR1 DFQATT, CDR2 SNEGSKA (reference sequence). This CDR3 contains 13 residues. In regard to this clonotype: Its antigen is undetermined.

V gene TRBV20-1 combines with J gene TRBJ2-1, with 7 bases lining up with TRBD2. What was sequenced was CD4+ T cells from blood, cultured in vitro. This TCR was sampled from a human donor who had recovered from COVID-19. The CDR3 region has the DNA TGCAGTGCTGCCGGGGGGTTGGGAAATGAGCAGTTCTTC. Protein product: CSAAGGLGNEQFF.